These T cell receptor beta chains were read from a single sample in a study of follicular helper T cells after annual influenza vaccination. Generated by immunoSEQ multiplex PCR, the TCRdb table keeps only in-frame clones and is missing some. Of about 8,300 clones in the sample, approximately 85% were seen once. The material was CXCR5+ CD38- circulating T follicular helper cells from blood, obtained on the day of influenza vaccination. These receptors originate from an adult who received the influenza vaccine. The CDR3 runs from the conserved cysteine through the conserved F or W.

CDR3	V	length	J
CASSFGTGQSYGYTF	TRBV5-6	15	TRBJ1-2
CASTITVAETQYF	TRBV27	13	TRBJ2-5
CAWSVGYEQYF	TRBV30	11	TRBJ2-7
CASRSHSLGDEKLFF	TRBV6-5	15	TRBJ1-4
CASSPTFSEDTQYF	TRBV18	14	TRBJ2-3
CASSPGTSGGAPFF	TRBV7-9	14	TRBJ2-1
CASSLFSGMATNEKLFF	TRBV7-2	17	TRBJ1-4
CASSLGGSQNIQYF	TRBV7-2	14	TRBJ2-4
CASSVPGDKNGELFF	TRBV2	15	TRBJ2-2
CASSSGPGQEETQYF	TRBV5-1	15	TRBJ2-5
CASSTVSANYGYTF	TRBV19	14	TRBJ1-2
CASSLRGGGSNSPLHF	TRBV7-2	16	TRBJ1-6
CASSFGGQGISEQYF	TRBV5-1	15	TRBJ2-7
CASQPSSGGFGEQYF	TRBV6-5	15	TRBJ2-7
CASSSDRGIYEQYF	TRBV5-1	14	TRBJ2-7
CASSPWDRKETQYF	TRBV27	14	TRBJ2-5
CASRRTTSGANVLTF	TRBV5-4	15	TRBJ2-6
CASSSSGGAGNEQFF	TRBV9	15	TRBJ2-1
CAISDPFTGGVQPQHF	TRBV10-3	16	TRBJ1-5
CASSPPGHWGYNEQFF	TRBV28	16	TRBJ2-1
CASSLGVRDYPFF	TRBV19	13	TRBJ2-1
CASRDTSDGTQYF	TRBV6-1	13	TRBJ2-5
CAISWSSGERDTQYF	TRBV10-3	15	TRBJ2-3
CASSQEITSRETQYF	TRBV4-2	15	TRBJ2-5
CASTSRTGGVYEQYF	TRBV19	15	TRBJ2-7
CASSKGGLSNQPQHF	TRBV28	15	TRBJ1-5
CASSYPGPGRETQYF	TRBV6-5	15	TRBJ2-5
CAWSEAMNTEAFF	TRBV30	13	TRBJ1-1
CASSEKGVGTGELFF	TRBV10-1	15	TRBJ2-2
CASSDSGANVLTF	TRBV28	13	TRBJ2-6
CASSVETGGGDTQYF	TRBV9	15	TRBJ2-3
CASSERPTSGPQHF	TRBV6-5	14	TRBJ1-5
CASSEVFSGNTIYF	TRBV27	14	TRBJ1-3
CASSEGWGGGAKNIQYF	TRBV6-1	17	TRBJ2-4
CASSQVRATGSGTQYF	TRBV14	16	TRBJ2-5
CASSFGRAQTNYGYTF	TRBV7-9	16	TRBJ1-2
CASNPADNTEAFF	TRBV28	13	TRBJ1-1
CASSLQTDSEQFF	TRBV7-7	13	TRBJ2-1
CASSLGFRAGSADTQYF	TRBV7-3	17	TRBJ2-3
CASSPPPTYTGELFF	TRBV18	15	TRBJ2-2
CSARTGYGYTF	TRBV20-1	11	TRBJ1-2
CASSYSDTQYF	TRBV7-9	11	TRBJ2-3
CASSIGQANSPLHF	TRBV19	14	TRBJ1-6
CASSTSGGDYNEQFF	TRBV5-1	15	TRBJ2-1
CASSPSRYEQYF	TRBV7-2	12	TRBJ2-7
CASSINTRQETQYF	TRBV7-9	14	TRBJ2-5
CASSFQGAAETQYF	TRBV7-7	14	TRBJ2-5
CASSTQRNTGELFF	TRBV5-4	14	TRBJ2-2
CASSKADEGARVGANVLTF	TRBV21-1	19	TRBJ2-6
CASSPNRRDTQYF	TRBV7-2	13	TRBJ2-3
CASSTPFGGAAYNEQFF	TRBV19	17	TRBJ2-1
CASSIGPTGNIQYF	TRBV19	14	TRBJ2-4
CASSGRSYNEQFF	TRBV19	13	TRBJ2-1
CASRSIGESFGANVLTF	TRBV19	17	TRBJ2-6
CASSSTRGDRALGIQYF	TRBV5-4	17	TRBJ2-4
CASITSGGTEAFF	TRBV6-1	13	TRBJ1-1
CASRQTDRVMNTEAFF	TRBV19	16	TRBJ1-1
CASSTDLVGVLGYTF	TRBV7-6	15	TRBJ1-2
CATSRTGRTDTQYF	TRBV15	14	TRBJ2-3